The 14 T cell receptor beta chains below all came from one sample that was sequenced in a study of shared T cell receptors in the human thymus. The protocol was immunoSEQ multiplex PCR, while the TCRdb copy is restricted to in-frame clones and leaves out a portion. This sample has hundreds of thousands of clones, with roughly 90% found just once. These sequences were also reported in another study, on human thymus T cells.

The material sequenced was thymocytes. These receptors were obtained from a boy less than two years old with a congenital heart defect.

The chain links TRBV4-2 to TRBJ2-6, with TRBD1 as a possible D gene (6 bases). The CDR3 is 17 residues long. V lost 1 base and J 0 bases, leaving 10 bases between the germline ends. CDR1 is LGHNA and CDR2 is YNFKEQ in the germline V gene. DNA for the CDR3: TGTGCCAGCAGCCAAGGGGACACACACTCTGGGGCCAACGTCCTGACTTTC. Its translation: CASSQGDTHSGANVLTF.

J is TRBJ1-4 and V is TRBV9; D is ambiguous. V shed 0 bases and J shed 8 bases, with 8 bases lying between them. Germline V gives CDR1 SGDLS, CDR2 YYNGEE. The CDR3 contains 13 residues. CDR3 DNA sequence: TGTGCCAGCAGCGTAGGTCCGCGGGAAAAACTGTTTTTT. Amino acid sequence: CASSVGPREKLFF.

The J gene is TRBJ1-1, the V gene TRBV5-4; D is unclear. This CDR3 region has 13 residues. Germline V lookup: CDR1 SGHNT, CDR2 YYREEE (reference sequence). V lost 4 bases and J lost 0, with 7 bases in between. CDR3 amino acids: CASSRDMNTEAFF. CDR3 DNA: TGTGCCAGCAGCCGAGACATGAACACTGAAGCTTTCTTT.

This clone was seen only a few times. CDR3 in DNA: TGTGCCAGCAGTTTATCGACTCTAGCTTGGGAGACCCAGTACTTC. The encoded protein is CASSLSTLAWETQYF. The chain recombines TRBV27 with TRBJ2-5, with D possibly being TRBD2 (5 bases). This CDR3 spans 15 amino acids. Germline CDR1 reads MNHEY; CDR2 reads SMNVEV (reference sequence). The V end was cut by 0 bases, the J end by 5 bases, with 13 bases between.

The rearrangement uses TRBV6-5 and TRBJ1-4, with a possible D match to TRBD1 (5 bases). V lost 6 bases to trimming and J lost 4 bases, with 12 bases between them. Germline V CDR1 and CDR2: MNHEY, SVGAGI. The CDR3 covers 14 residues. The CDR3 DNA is TGTGCCAGCAGACCGGGACTCGATAATGAAAAACTGTTTTTT. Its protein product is CASRPGLDNEKLFF.

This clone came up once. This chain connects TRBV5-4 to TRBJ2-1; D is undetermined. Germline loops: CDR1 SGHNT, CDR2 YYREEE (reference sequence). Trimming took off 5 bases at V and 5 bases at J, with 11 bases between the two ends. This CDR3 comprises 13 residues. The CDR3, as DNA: TGTGCCAGCAGGCCCGGAGCCGACAATGAGCAGTTCTTC. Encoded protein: CASRPGADNEQFF.

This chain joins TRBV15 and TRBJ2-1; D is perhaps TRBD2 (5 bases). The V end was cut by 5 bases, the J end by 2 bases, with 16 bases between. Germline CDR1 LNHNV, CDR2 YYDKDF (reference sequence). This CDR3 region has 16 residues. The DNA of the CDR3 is TGTGCCACCAGCCATTGGTCGAGCGGAGCCTACAATGAGCAGTTCTTC. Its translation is CATSHWSSGAYNEQFF. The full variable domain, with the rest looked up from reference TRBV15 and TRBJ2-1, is DAMVIQNPRYQVTQFGKPVTLSCSQTLNHNVMYWYQQKSSQAPKLLFHYYDKDFNNEADTPDNFQSRRPNTSFCFLDIRSPGLGDTAMYLCATSHWSSGAYNEQFFGPGTRLTVL.

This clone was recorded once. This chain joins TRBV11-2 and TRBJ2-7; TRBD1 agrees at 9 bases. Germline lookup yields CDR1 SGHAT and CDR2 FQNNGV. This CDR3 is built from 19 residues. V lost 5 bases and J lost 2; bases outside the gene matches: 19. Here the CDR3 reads CASSPKGQGSERGPYEQYF. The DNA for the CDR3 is TGTGCCAGCAGCCCAAAGGGACAGGGTTCGGAGCGTGGACCCTACGAGCAGTACTTC.

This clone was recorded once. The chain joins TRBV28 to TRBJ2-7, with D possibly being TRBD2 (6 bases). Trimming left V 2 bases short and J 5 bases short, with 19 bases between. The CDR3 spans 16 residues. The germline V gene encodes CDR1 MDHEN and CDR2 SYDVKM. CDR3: CASSLPKRLEPHEQYF. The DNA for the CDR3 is TGTGCCAGCAGTTTACCCAAAAGACTAGAGCCCCACGAGCAGTACTTC.

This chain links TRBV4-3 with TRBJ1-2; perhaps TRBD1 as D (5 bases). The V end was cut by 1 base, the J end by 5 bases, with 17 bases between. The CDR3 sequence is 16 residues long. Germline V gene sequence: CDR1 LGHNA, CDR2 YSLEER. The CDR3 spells CASSQVRVQGWYGYTF. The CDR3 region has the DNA TGCGCCAGCAGCCAAGTAAGGGTGCAGGGCTGGTATGGCTACACCTTC.

The CDR3 reads CASSHSLGGLAGAYEQYF. CDR3 coding DNA: TGTGCCAGCAGCCATAGCCTTGGAGGCCTAGCGGGAGCCTACGAGCAGTACTTC. J is TRBJ2-7 and V is TRBV7-9; 10 bases match TRBD2. CDR3 size: 18 residues. Germline V gene lookup returns CDR1 SEHNR and CDR2 FQNEAQ (reference sequence). The ends lost 5 bases at V and 2 bases at J; junction bases unmatched: 15.

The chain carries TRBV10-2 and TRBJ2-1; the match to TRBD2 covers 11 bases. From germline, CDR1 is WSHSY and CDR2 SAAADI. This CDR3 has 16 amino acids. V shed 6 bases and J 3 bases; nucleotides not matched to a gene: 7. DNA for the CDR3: TGCGCCAGCAGAAGACCGGGACTAGCGGACTACAATGAGCAGTTCTTC. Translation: CASRRPGLADYNEQFF.

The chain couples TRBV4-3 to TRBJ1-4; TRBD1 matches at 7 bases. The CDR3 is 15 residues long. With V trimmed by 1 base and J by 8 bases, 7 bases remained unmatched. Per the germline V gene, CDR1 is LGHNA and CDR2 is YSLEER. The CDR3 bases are TGCGCCAGCAGCCAAGCCGGTCGCAGGGGGGAAAAACTGTTTTTT. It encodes CASSQAGRRGEKLFF.

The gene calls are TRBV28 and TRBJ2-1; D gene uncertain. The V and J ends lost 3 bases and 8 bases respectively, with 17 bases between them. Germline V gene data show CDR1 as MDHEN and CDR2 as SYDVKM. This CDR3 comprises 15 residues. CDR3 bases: TGTGCCAGCAGTTTTTGCCGAGGAACGGTTCATGAGCAGTTCTTC. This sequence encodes CASSFCRGTVHEQFF. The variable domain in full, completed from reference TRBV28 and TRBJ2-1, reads DVKVTQSSRYLVKRTGEKVFLECVQDMDHENMFWYRQDPGLGLRLIYFSYDVKMKEKGDIPEGYSVSREKKERFSLILESASTNQTSMYLCASSFCRGTVHEQFFGPGTRLTVL.